This T cell receptor beta chain was profiled in a study of blood T cells in healthy people across ages. Findings of the study overall: Aged donors had fewer naive CD4+ cells and lower diversity than long-lived donors.

V gave up 3 bases and J gave up 3 bases, with 20 bases separating them. CDR1 and CDR2 from the germline V gene are SNHLY and FYNNEI. This CDR3 contains 17 residues. This clonotype was detected only a few times. Its antigen is as yet unknown. With a J-beta primer mix and a sample-barcoded 5' primer, a second PCR ran roughly 6 to 11 cycles. A template-switch adaptor containing 12 random nucleotides labeled each cDNA molecule. MiXCR was run by TCRdb on the 5' RACE reads, yielding one entry per CDR3 protein. The sample shows hundreds of thousands of distinct CDR3 sequences, 25% of them seen only once. This sample was also put to use in a study of T cells of mothers and their children.

The sequenced sample consisted of blood. The receptor comes from a boy aged 10-17 years in good health. This rearrangement joins TRBV2 to TRBJ2-5; D call uncertain. The CDR3 is CASSEGLAVHRKETQYF. The CDR3 nucleotides read TGTGCCAGCAGTGAGGGTTTAGCAGTCCACCGTAAAGAGACCCAGTACTTC.